This TCR beta chain was documented in a study of control samples from healthy donors and cancer patients. Trimming shortened V by 4 bases and J by 5 bases, and 10 bases separated the two germline ends. Germline loops: CDR1 KGHDR, CDR2 SFDVKD. The CDR3 loop spans 13 amino acids. Clones were read by immunoSEQ multiplex PCR, and TCRdb kept only the in-frame ones, dropping some. The table includes 200,000 or so clones, about 95% detected once. The origin of this receptor is a man in his forties or fifties in good health. The gene calls are TRBV24-1 and TRBJ1-1; D remains ambiguous. Sequencing was done on a sample of blood. In nucleotides, the CDR3 is TGTGCCACCAGTGACATAATGGAAACTGAAGCTTTCTTT. Translated: CATSDIMETEAFF.